The TCR beta chain under discussion was sequenced for a study of blood T cell repertoires in COVID-19. CDR1 and CDR2 (germline): MGHRA, YSYEKL. V gave up 4 bases and J gave up 11 bases, with 15 bases separating them. CDR3 length equals 13 residues. Sequencing used immunoSEQ multiplex PCR; TCRdb keeps in-frame clones, though not all of them. The sample contains roughly 200,000 clones, 75% to 85% of which appear only once. The rearrangement joins TRBV4-1 to TRBJ1-5; no clear D gene. Sample: peripheral blood. The sequence derives from a woman older than 75 with COVID-19, enrolled during active disease. CDR3 in amino acids: CASSPPGQVAQHF. CDR3 bases: TGCGCCAGCAGCCCGCCCGGTCAGGTAGCCCAGCATTTT.